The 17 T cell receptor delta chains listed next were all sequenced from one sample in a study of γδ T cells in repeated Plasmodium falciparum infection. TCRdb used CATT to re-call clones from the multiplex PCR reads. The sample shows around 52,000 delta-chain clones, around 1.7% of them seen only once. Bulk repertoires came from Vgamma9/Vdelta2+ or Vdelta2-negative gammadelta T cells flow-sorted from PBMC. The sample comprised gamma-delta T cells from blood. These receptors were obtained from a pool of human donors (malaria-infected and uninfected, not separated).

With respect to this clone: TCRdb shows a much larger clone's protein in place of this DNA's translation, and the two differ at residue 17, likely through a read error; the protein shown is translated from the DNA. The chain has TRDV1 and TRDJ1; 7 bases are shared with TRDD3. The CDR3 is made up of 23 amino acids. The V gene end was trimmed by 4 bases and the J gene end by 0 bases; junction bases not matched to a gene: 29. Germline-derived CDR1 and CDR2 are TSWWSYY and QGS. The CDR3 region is CALGVMKGTRQLGERVHTDKLIF. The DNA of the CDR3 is TGTGCTCTTGGGGTCATGAAAGGTACGAGACAATTGGGGGAGAGAGTTCACACCGATAAACTCATCTTT.

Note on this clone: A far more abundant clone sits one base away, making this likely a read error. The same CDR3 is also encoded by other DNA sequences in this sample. CDR3 DNA sequence: TGTGCCTGTGACACATCTCTCCTGAGGATGGGATCACAGGAGGACCCAAAACCGACTCTCTACACCGATAAACTCATCTTT. This translates into CACDTSLLRMGSQEDPKPTLYTDKLIF. The chain is built from TRDV2 and TRDJ1, with D possibly TRDD3 on 5 matching bases. In the absence of a J gene in TCRdb, the DNA was matched to germline to assign it here. This CDR3 has 27 amino acids. The ends were cut back, 1 base at V and 0 bases at J, with 47 bases in the middle. From germline, CDR1 is GEAIGNYY and CDR2 EKD.

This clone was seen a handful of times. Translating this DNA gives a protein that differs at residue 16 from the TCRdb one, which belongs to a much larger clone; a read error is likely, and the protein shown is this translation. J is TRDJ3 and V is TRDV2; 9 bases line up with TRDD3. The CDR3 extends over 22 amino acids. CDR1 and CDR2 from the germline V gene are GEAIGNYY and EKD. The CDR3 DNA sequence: TGTGCCTGTGACACGAGCCAACCCTCGACGGGGGATACCTCCTGGAACACCCGACAGATGTTTTTC. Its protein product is CACDTSQPSTGDTSWNTRQMFF.

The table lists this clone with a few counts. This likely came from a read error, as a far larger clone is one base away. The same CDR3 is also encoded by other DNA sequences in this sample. CDR3 region: CACDTLGGTDKLIF. As DNA, the CDR3 is TGTGCCTGTGACACGCTGGGGGGCACCGACAAACTCATCTTT. The genes are TRDV2 and TRDJ1; 7 nucleotides match TRDD3. The J gene, not given by TCRdb, was assigned here from a germline match of the nucleotide sequence. CDR1 is GEAIGNYY, CDR2 EKD, per germline. The length of the CDR3 is 14 residues.

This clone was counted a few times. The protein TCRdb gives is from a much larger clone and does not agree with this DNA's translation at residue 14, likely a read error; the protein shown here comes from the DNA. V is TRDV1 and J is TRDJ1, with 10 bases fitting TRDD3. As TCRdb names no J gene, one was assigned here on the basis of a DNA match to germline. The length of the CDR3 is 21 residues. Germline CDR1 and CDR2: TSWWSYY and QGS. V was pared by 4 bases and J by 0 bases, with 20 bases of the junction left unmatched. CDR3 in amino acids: CALGGPTGTGGSLPYTDKLIF. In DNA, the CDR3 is TGTGCTCTTGGGGGGCCTACGGGTACTGGGGGATCACTCCCTTACACCGATAAACTCATCTTT.

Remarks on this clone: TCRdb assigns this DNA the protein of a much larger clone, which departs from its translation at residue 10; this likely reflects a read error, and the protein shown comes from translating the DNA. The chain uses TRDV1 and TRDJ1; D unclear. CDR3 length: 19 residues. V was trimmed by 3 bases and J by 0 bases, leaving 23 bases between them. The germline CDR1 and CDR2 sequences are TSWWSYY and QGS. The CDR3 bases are TGTGCTCTTGGGGAGCCTAGTAGTCTGGAGGTCCACCACACCGATAAACTCATCTTT. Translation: CALGEPSSLEVHHTDKLIF.

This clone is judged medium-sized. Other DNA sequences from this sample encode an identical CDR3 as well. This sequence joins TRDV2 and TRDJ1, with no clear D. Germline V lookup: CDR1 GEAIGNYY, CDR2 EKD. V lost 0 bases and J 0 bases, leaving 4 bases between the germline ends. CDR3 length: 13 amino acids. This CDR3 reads CACDTGYTDKLIF. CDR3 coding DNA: TGTGCCTGTGACACCGGGTACACCGATAAACTCATCTTT.

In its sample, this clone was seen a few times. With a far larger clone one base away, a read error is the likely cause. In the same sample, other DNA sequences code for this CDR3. CDR3: CALGETWGPSGKYTDKLIF. The DNA of the CDR3 is TGTGCTCTTGGGGAAACGTGGGGTCCCTCGGGGAAGTACACCGATAAACTCATCTTT. The chain uses TRDV1 and TRDJ1, with D possibly being TRDD3 (5 bases). The CDR3 is 19 residues long. Per germline, CDR1 TSWWSYY and CDR2 QGS. Deletions cut 2 bases from V and 0 bases from J, with 22 bases between.

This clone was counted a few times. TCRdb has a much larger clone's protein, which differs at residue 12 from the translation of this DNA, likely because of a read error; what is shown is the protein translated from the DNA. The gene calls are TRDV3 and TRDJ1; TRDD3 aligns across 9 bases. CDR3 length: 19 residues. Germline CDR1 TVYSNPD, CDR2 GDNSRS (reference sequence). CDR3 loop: CALSGYWGDTTSYADKLIF. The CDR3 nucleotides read TGTGCCCTTAGTGGGTACTGGGGGGATACCACGTCCTACGCCGATAAACTCATCTTT.

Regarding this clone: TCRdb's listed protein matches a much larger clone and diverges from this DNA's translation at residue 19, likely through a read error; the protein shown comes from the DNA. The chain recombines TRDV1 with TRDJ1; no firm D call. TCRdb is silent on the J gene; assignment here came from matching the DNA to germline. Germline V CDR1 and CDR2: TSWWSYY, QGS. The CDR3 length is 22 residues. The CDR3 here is CALGFQPSTAVLRVFKTDRLIF. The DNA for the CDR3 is TGTGCTCTTGGGTTTCAACCGTCCACAGCGGTACTGAGGGTCTTTAAGACCGATAGACTCATCTTT.

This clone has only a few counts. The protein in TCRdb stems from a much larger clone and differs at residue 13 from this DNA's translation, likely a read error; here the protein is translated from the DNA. CDR3 sequence (DNA): TGTGCTCTTGGAACAGAGGGTTCCCTGAGATTCGCCAATAAACTCATCTTT. Residues: CALGTEGSLRFANKLIF. The V and J genes are TRDV1 and TRDJ1; D call uncertain. The J gene, absent from TCRdb, was called here by matching the DNA to germline. This CDR3 has 17 amino acids. Trimming took off 6 bases at V and 6 bases at J, with 26 bases between the two ends. The V gene's germline CDR1 is TSWWSYY and CDR2 QGS.

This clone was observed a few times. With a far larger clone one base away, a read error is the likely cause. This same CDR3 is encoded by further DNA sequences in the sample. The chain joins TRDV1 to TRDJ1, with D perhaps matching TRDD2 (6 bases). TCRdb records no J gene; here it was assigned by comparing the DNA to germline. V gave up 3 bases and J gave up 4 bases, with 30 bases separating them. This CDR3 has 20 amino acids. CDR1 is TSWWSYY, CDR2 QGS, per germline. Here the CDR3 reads CALGELKLVGLPPIVDKLIF. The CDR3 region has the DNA TGTGCTCTTGGGGAGCTAAAACTGGTGGGCCTTCCCCCGATAGTCGATAAACTCATCTTT.

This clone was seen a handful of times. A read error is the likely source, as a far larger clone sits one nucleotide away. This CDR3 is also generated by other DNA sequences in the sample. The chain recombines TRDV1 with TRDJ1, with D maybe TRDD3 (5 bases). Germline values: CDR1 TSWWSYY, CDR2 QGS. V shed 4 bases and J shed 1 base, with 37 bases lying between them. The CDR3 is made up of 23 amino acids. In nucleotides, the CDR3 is TGTGCTCTTGGGGTCCGCAGGGGGGCGGCCCAAGAGGCGTATACTGTCCTCACCGATAAACTCATCTTT. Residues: CALGVRRGAAQEAYTVLTDKLIF.

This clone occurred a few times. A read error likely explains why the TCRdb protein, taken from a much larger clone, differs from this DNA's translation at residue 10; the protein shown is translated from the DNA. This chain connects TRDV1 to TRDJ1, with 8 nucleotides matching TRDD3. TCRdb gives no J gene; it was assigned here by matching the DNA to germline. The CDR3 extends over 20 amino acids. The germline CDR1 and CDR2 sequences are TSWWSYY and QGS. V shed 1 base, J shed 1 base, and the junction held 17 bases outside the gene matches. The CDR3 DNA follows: TGTGCTCTTGGGGAACCCAGCCCTCCCAGATACTGGGGGCTCACCGATAAACTCATCTTT. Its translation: CALGEPSPPRYWGLTDKLIF.

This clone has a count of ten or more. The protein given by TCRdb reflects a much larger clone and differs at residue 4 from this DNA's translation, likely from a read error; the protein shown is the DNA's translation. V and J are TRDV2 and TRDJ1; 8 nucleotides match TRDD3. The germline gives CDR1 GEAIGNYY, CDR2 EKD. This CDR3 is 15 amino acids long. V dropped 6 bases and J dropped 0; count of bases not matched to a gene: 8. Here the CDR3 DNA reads TGTGCCTGTAACGTACTGGGGGTTTACACCGATAAACTCATCTTT. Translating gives CACNVLGVYTDKLIF.

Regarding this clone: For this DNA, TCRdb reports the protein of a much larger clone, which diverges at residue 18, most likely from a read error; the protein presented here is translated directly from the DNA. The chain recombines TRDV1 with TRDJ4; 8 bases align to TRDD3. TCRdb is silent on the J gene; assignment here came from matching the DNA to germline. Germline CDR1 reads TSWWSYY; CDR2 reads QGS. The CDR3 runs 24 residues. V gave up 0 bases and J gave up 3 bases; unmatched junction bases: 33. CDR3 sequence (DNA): TGTGCTCTTGGGGAACTGATACCCCACCTTCCGCCCTGGGCACACTGGGGGGTACGAGGACCCCTGATCTTT. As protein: CALGELIPHLPPWAHWGVRGPLIF.

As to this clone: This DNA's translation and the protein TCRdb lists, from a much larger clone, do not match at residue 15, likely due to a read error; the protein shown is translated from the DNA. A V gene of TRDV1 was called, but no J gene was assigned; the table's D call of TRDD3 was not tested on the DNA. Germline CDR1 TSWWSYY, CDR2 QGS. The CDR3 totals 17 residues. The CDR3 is CALGEPTVGDDTDKPIF. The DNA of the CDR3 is TGTGCTCTTGGGGAACCTACGGTGGGGGATGACACCGATAAACCCATCTTT.